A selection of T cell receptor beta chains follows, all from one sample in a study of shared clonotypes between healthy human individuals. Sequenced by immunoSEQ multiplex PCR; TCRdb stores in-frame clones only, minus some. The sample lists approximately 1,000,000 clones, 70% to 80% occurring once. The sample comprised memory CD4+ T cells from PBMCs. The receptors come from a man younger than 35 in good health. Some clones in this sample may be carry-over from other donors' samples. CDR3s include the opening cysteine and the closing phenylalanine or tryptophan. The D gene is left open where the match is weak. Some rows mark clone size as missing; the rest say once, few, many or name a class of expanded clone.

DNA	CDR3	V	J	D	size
TGTGCCAGCAGCTTAGAAGACGGTGGCTACACCTTC	CASSLEDGGYTF	TRBV7-9	TRBJ1-2	.	.
TGTGCCAGCAGCTTAGCGGGTAGCACAGATACGCAGTATTTT	CASSLAGSTDTQYF	TRBV11-2	TRBJ2-3	.	.
TGTGCCACCAGCGGGGGGAACCTTAGTGGCTTCCCAGGCAATCAGCCCCAGCATTTT	CATSGGNLSGFPGNQPQHF	TRBV15	TRBJ1-5	.	.
TGTGCCAGCAGCTTGGCAGGGCAATCAGCCCAGCATTTT	CASSLAGQSAQHF	TRBV5-8	TRBJ1-5	.	.
TGTGCCAGCAGGGTGGGACAGGGGGCGGACGAGCAGTACTTC	CASRVGQGADEQYF	TRBV11-2	TRBJ2-7	TRBD1	.
TGTGCCAGCAGGCTCCAGGATAGGGTGGTACAGCCCCAGCATTTT	CASRLQDRVVQPQHF	TRBV28	TRBJ1-5	.	.
TGTGCCAGCAGAATTAGTGCCGATGAGCAGTTCTTC	CASRISADEQFF	TRBV28	TRBJ2-1	.	.
TGTGCCAGCAGGACTAGCAGCGCGAGCGAGCAGTACTTC	CASRTSSASEQYF	TRBV7-8	TRBJ2-7	TRBD2	many
TGTGCCAGCTCACCACGGGGAGACACAACTAATGAAAAACTGTTTTTT	CASSPRGDTTNEKLFF	TRBV18	TRBJ1-4	.	.
TGTGCCAGCAGTTTACATACAGGGTACAATCAGCCCCAGCATTTT	CASSLHTGYNQPQHF	TRBV28	TRBJ1-5	.	once
TGTGCCAGCGGCTTTGACTATGGCTACACCTTC	CASGFDYGYTF	TRBV6-5	TRBJ1-2	.	.
TGTGCCAGCTCACCGAGGACAGGGAACACCGGGGAGCTGTTTTTT	CASSPRTGNTGELFF	TRBV18	TRBJ2-2	TRBD1	.
TGTGCCAGCAGCCCTAAAGCGGGAGCCTGGTACGAGCAGTACTTC	CASSPKAGAWYEQYF	TRBV7-3	TRBJ2-7	TRBD2	.
TGCAGTGCTGTAAGAGATACGCAGTATTTT	CSAVRDTQYF	TRBV20-1	TRBJ2-3	.	.
TGCGCCAGCAGCCCTAATCGGGACTCGCTGTTTTTT	CASSPNRDSLFF	TRBV5-1	TRBJ1-4	.	.
TGTGCCTGGAGTGTTCAGGTATCGGCTGGAAACACCATATATTTT	CAWSVQVSAGNTIYF	TRBV30	TRBJ1-3	.	.
TGTGCCAGCAGAACAGGAGGGCCCTACAATGAGCAGTTCTTC	CASRTGGPYNEQFF	TRBV28	TRBJ2-1	.	.
TGCGCCAGCAGCCAGGAGGGTTCCTACGAGCAGTACTTC	CASSQEGSYEQYF	TRBV4-3	TRBJ2-7	.	.
TGTGCCAGCAGCACGGGCGGCCACCCCGCCGGGGAGCTGTTTTTT	CASSTGGHPAGELFF	TRBV5-4	TRBJ2-2	.	.
TGTGCCAGCAGCCCTCTACGGGCCTCGAACACCGGGGAGCTGTTTTTT	CASSPLRASNTGELFF	TRBV7-3	TRBJ2-2	.	.
TGCAGTGCCGGCTATGGCGGGGAAGGGTCGTACGAGCAGTACTTC	CSAGYGGEGSYEQYF	TRBV29-1	TRBJ2-7	.	.
TGTGCCAGCAGCGCCCAGCGGGGGCCGGGGAGCTATGGCTACACCTTC	CASSAQRGPGSYGYTF	TRBV9	TRBJ1-2	.	.
TGTGCCATCAGTGCTGGACAGGGGGCCATGAACGAGCAGTACTTC	CAISAGQGAMNEQYF	TRBV10-3	TRBJ2-7	TRBD1	.
TGTGCCAGCAGCTTAGCTGCTAGCGGGTGGGGGGCAGATACGCAGTATTTT	CASSLAASGWGADTQYF	TRBV7-6	TRBJ2-3	TRBD2	once
TGTGCCAGCAGACGAGGACAGCCCTGGGATGAGCAGTTCTTC	CASRRGQPWDEQFF	TRBV27	TRBJ2-1	.	.
TGCGCCAGCAGCTCCACAGGGGGCGGGGGAGAGACCCAGTACTTC	CASSSTGGGGETQYF	TRBV5-1	TRBJ2-5	TRBD1	few
TGTGCCAGCAGTTCCCAGAGGGTGTCCTATAGCAATCAGCCCCAGCATTTT	CASSSQRVSYSNQPQHF	TRBV28	TRBJ1-5	.	.